Below, 25 T cell receptor beta chains from the same sample are listed, as sequenced in a study of a mutant IDH1 vaccine in newly diagnosed glioma. Only in-frame clones appear in the TCRdb table, and some are missing; sequencing was by immunoSEQ multiplex PCR. The sample has tens of thousands of clones, roughly 80% seen once; the top ten hold over 1.5%. Time point described: baseline, week 1 (first vaccination visit). Treatment specified: pre-vaccination baseline after standard-of-care therapy. The material was PBMCs, obtained from a glioma patient treated with radiotherapy, temozolomide or both. The receptors were sampled from a woman in her 40s with glioma.

The V and J genes are TRBV9 and TRBJ2-7; tentatively, D is TRBD1 or TRBD2 (5 bases each). V lost 3 bases and J lost 5, with 15 bases in between. This CDR3 is 14 amino acids long. Germline V lookup: CDR1 SGDLS, CDR2 YYNGEE. The CDR3 DNA is TGTGCCAGCAGCGCCGGGGCTTCGTACAACGAGCAGTACTTC. This codes for CASSAGASYNEQYF.

The chain employs TRBV14 and TRBJ2-5; perhaps TRBD2 as D (7 bases). V lost 4 bases to trimming and J lost 2 bases, with 20 bases between them. The germline V gene encodes CDR1 SGHDN and CDR2 FVKESK. The length of the CDR3 is 17 residues. CDR3 amino acids: CASSPWRGGGGQETQYF. For the CDR3, the DNA is TGTGCCAGCAGCCCCTGGAGGGGCGGGGGCGGACAAGAGACCCAGTACTTC. Using reference TRBV14 and TRBJ2-5 for the parts outside the CDR3, the full variable domain is EAGVTQFPSHSVIEKGQTVTLRCDPISGHDNLYWYRRVMGKEIKFLLHFVKESKQDESGMPNNRFLAERTGGTYSTLKVQPAELEDSGVYFCASSPWRGGGGQETQYFGPGTRLLVL.

This clone appeared a few times. The CDR3 DNA reads as TGTGCCAGCAGCTTAGTAGCGGAAGAGACCCAGTACTTC. Protein: CASSLVAEETQYF. The V and J genes are TRBV7-2 and TRBJ2-5; D may be TRBD2 (6 bases). Trimming removed 1 base from V and 3 bases from J, with 6 bases in between. CDR3 length: 13 residues. Germline CDR1 SGHTA, CDR2 FQGNSA.

Remarks on this clone: A junction boundary mismatches the germline segment, possibly from a read error. The chain employs TRBV7-2 and TRBJ1-4; D gene unclear. This CDR3 comprises 12 residues. Germline assignment: CDR1 SGHTA and CDR2 FQGNSA. The CDR3 reads CASSLAREKLFF. The CDR3 DNA reads as TGTGCCAGCAGCCTAGCTCGAGAAAAACTGTTTTTT.

The V and J genes are TRBV27 and TRBJ2-7; D ambiguous. V was pared by 4 bases and J by 6 bases, with 10 bases between. Germline CDR1 reads MNHEY; CDR2 reads SMNVEV (reference sequence). There are 12 residues in the CDR3. The CDR3 bases are TGTGCCAGCAGTTCTAACCCACCCGAGCAGTACTTC. Its protein is CASSSNPPEQYF.

The chain carries TRBV5-8 and TRBJ1-6, with D uncertain. The CDR3 totals 19 residues. V was clipped by 4 bases and J by 0 bases, with 20 bases between them. Germline V gene sequence: CDR1 SGHTS, CDR2 YDEGEE. CDR3: CASSPLGRMDSSYNSPLHF. The CDR3 DNA reads TGTGCCAGCAGCCCCCTAGGACGGATGGATAGCTCCTATAATTCACCCCTCCACTTT.

This clone is deemed medium-sized. The chain joins TRBV2 to TRBJ1-2, with 8 bases lining up with TRBD1. Germline lookup yields CDR1 SNHLY and CDR2 FYNNEI. The ends lost 2 bases at V and 7 bases at J; junction bases unmatched: 3. This CDR3 is built from 13 residues. The CDR3 nucleotides are TGTGCCAGCAGTGAACAGGGGGCGCTTGGCTACACCTTC. Translated, it gives CASSEQGALGYTF.

This clone turned up a few times. This rearrangement joins TRBV6-5 to TRBJ1-5; D is perhaps TRBD1 (5 bases). CDR1 and CDR2 (germline): MNHEY, SVGAGI. Trimming left V 4 bases short and J 9 bases short, with 13 bases between. This CDR3 is built from 13 residues. DNA of the CDR3: TGTGCCAGCAGTTCAGACAGTCGGGGGCCCCAGCATTTT. It translates to CASSSDSRGPQHF.

The chain combines TRBV18 with TRBJ2-7, with D possibly being TRBD2 (7 bases). V lost 2 bases, J lost 4 bases, and 15 bases lay in between. The length of the CDR3 is 15 residues. CDR1 and CDR2 from the germline V gene are KGHSH and LQKENI. CDR3 residues: CASSPTGRAIYEQYF. The CDR3 DNA reads TGTGCCAGCTCACCAACAGGGAGGGCGATTTACGAGCAGTACTTC.

The chain carries TRBV5-1 and TRBJ2-5; D call uncertain. The germline V gene has CDR1 SGHRS and CDR2 YFSETQ. This CDR3 region has 13 residues. Trimming removed 0 bases at V and 1 base at J, with 4 bases between. DNA for the CDR3: TGCGCCAGCAGCTTGGAGGTCCAAGAGACCCAGTACTTC. Translation: CASSLEVQETQYF.

The genes are TRBV29-1 and TRBJ2-3, with 11 bases matching TRBD1. The junction had 12 bases not matched to a gene; V was cut back by 6 bases and J by 1 base. CDR1 SQVTM and CDR2 ANQGSEA come from the germline V gene. The CDR3 has 17 residues. The CDR3, as DNA: TGCAGCGTGCTAAGGGACAGGGGGATGATGGGCACAGATACGCAGTATTTT. Translation: CSVLRDRGMMGTDTQYF.

The chain couples TRBV27 to TRBJ1-5; TRBD1 agrees at 11 bases. The CDR3 is made up of 22 amino acids. CDR1 MNHEY and CDR2 SMNVEV come from the germline V gene (reference sequence). J was trimmed by 4 bases and V by 5 bases; bases with no gene match: 25. The CDR3 bases are TGTGCCAGCAGTCAAAAATTTGATAGGACAGGGGGCGTGGGGTCAGTGAATCAGCCCCAGCATTTT. It encodes CASSQKFDRTGGVGSVNQPQHF.

This CDR3 reads CASSEARTGGENYGYTF. Written as DNA, the CDR3 is TGTGCCAGCAGTGAAGCTAGGACAGGGGGTGAAAACTATGGCTACACCTTC. The V call is TRBV6-1, the J call TRBJ1-2, with 10 nucleotides matching TRBD1. V gave up 0 bases and J gave up 2 bases; unmatched junction bases: 6. Germline V gene lookup returns CDR1 MNHNS and CDR2 SASEGT. The CDR3 spans 17 residues.

The chain couples TRBV5-1 to TRBJ1-1, with 7 bases that match TRBD1. Germline trimming cut 0 bases from V and 5 bases from J; bases unmatched to any gene: 13. There are 17 residues in the CDR3. Per the germline V gene, CDR1 is SGHRS and CDR2 is YFSETQ. The CDR3 region has the DNA TGCGCCAGCAGCTTGGTGGAAGGGGGCGACTGGGAAACTGAAGCTTTCTTT. This translates into CASSLVEGGDWETEAFF.

This rearrangement joins TRBV10-2 to TRBJ1-3; D possibly corresponds to TRBD1 (6 bases). There are 16 residues in the CDR3. Germline CDR1 WSHSY, CDR2 SAAADI. The V end lost 9 bases, the J end lost 0 bases, and 18 bases lay between the germline ends. CDR3 DNA: TGCGCCAGTACTTTTCTCAGGGGAGGCTCTGGAAACACCATATATTTT. As protein: CASTFLRGGSGNTIYF.

The chain is built from TRBV2 and TRBJ1-4, with a tentative D call TRBD1 (6 bases). CDR3 length: 10 residues. V lost 8 bases to trimming and J lost 9 bases, with 7 bases between them. CDR1 and CDR2 from the germline V gene are SNHLY and FYNNEI. In nucleotides, the CDR3 is TGTGCCAGCCAGGGGAAAAAACTGTTTTTT. It yields the protein CASQGKKLFF.

V is TRBV29-1 and J is TRBJ2-4, with 10 bases lining up with TRBD1. With 4 bases clipped from V and 8 bases from J, the junction kept 11 bases outside the gene matches. Germline CDR1 is SQVTM and CDR2 is ANQGSEA. The CDR3 consists of 15 residues. The CDR3 sequence: CSVGVLQGTGDIQYF. CDR3 DNA sequence: TGCAGCGTTGGAGTGCTACAGGGGACAGGGGACATTCAGTACTTC.

This chain joins TRBV13 and TRBJ1-2; D unclear. The germline gives CDR1 PRHDT, CDR2 FYEKMQ (reference sequence). The CDR3 is made up of 13 amino acids. V lost 5 bases to trimming and J lost 5 bases, with 12 bases between them. The CDR3 nucleotides read TGTGCCAGCAGCCCCCTAAGTGGGTATGGCTACACCTTC. Protein product: CASSPLSGYGYTF.

V is TRBV5-4 and J is TRBJ2-5, with 13 positions matching TRBD2. Trimming cost V 5 bases and J 1 base; bases outside gene matches: 5. Per the germline V gene, CDR1 is SGHNT and CDR2 is YYREEE (reference sequence). This CDR3 spans 16 amino acids. The CDR3 DNA follows: TGTGCCAGCAGTAACCGACTAGCGGGGGGCCAAGAGACCCAGTACTTC. Translating gives CASSNRLAGGQETQYF. Drawing the rest from reference TRBV5-4 and TRBJ2-5, the complete variable domain is ETGVTQSPTHLIKTRGQQVTLRCSSQSGHNTVSWYQQALGQGPQFIFQYYREEENGRGNFPPRFSGLQFPNYSSELNVNALELDDSALYLCASSNRLAGGQETQYFGPGTRLLVL.

This rearrangement joins TRBV27 to TRBJ2-5; D perhaps matches TRBD1 (7 bases). With 7 bases removed from V and 5 bases from J, the gap between germline ends came to 17 bases. Germline lookup yields CDR1 MNHEY and CDR2 SMNVEV (reference sequence). The length of the CDR3 is 14 residues. CDR3 bases: TGTGCCAGCAAACAGCAGGGGGGAAGTGAGACCCAGTACTTC. As protein: CASKQQGGSETQYF.

The V and J genes are TRBV5-6 and TRBJ2-7; TRBD2 matches at 11 bases. The germline V gene has CDR1 SGHDT and CDR2 YYEEEE. The CDR3 consists of 16 residues. The trim removed 3 bases at V and 4 bases at J, leaving 9 bases unmatched. DNA for the CDR3: TGTGCCAGCAGCTGGGGCTTGACTAGCGGGGTATACGAGCAGTACTTC. As protein: CASSWGLTSGVYEQYF.

V gene TRBV13 combines with J gene TRBJ1-2; D is ambiguous. V gave up 5 bases and J gave up 4 bases, with 14 bases separating them. The CDR3 is 14 amino acids. Germline CDR1 is PRHDT and CDR2 is FYEKMQ (reference sequence). The CDR3 nucleotides are TGTGCCAGCAGCAGACACGGAGGTGGCTATGGCTACACCTTC. Its protein product is CASSRHGGGYGYTF.

The rearrangement joins TRBV4-2 to TRBJ1-2, with D maybe TRBD1 (5 bases). Germline CDR1 is LGHNA and CDR2 is YNFKEQ. V gave up 3 bases and J gave up 4 bases, with 15 bases separating them. This CDR3 contains 15 residues. CDR3 protein: CASSQAEQDIYGYTF. The CDR3 DNA sequence: TGTGCCAGCAGCCAGGCAGAACAGGACATCTATGGCTACACCTTC.

The rearrangement uses TRBV29-1 and TRBJ2-7, with no clear D. CDR1 and CDR2 from the germline V gene are SQVTM and ANQGSEA. The CDR3 extends over 13 amino acids. V dropped 1 base and J dropped 2 bases, with 9 bases sitting between them. The CDR3 spells CSVEVKGTYEQYF. CDR3 DNA sequence: TGCAGCGTTGAAGTAAAGGGCACCTACGAGCAGTACTTC.

The chain joins TRBV4-3 to TRBJ1-2; D is undetermined. CDR1 LGHNA and CDR2 YSLEER come from the germline V gene. The length of the CDR3 is 15 residues. The germline V and J ends were trimmed by 0 bases and 7 bases, with 15 bases remaining between them. Written as DNA, the CDR3 is TGCGCCAGCAGCCAAGAGTCCGACGGGCGTTCTGGCTACACCTTC. Protein product: CASSQESDGRSGYTF.